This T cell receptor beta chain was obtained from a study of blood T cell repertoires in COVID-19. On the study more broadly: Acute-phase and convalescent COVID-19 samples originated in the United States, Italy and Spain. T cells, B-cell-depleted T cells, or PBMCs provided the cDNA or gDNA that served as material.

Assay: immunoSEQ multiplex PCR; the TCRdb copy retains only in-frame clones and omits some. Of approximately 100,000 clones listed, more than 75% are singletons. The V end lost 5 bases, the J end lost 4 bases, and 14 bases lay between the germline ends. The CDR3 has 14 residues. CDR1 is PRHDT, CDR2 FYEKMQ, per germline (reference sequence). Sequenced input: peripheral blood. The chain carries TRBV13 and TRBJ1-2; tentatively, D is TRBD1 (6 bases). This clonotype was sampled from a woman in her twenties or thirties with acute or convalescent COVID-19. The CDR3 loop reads CASSQRGGFYGYTF. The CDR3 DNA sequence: TGTGCCAGCAGCCAGAGGGGGGGCTTCTATGGCTACACCTTC.